This T cell receptor beta chain was sequenced in a study of blood T cell repertoires in COVID-19. As for the study in general: Material from acute and convalescent COVID-19 was sourced from the United States, Italy and Spain. In each case, the material was cDNA or gDNA derived from T cells, B-cell-depleted T cells, or PBMCs.

This clone was picked up a small number of times. Enrollment of patients from Seattle took place during active infection, with longitudinal follow-up. V was pared by 0 bases and J by 6 bases, with 13 bases of the junction left unmatched. The CDR3 runs to 18 residues. Germline lookup yields CDR1 LGHNA and CDR2 YSLEER. Clones were sequenced by immunoSEQ multiplex PCR, and TCRdb holds only the in-frame ones, with some missing. The sample lists approximately 300,000 clones; 90% were seen once. This rearrangement joins TRBV4-3 to TRBJ1-1, with TRBD1 identical over 10 bases. Sequenced sample: peripheral blood. This TCR came from a woman aged 35 to 49 with COVID-19, enrolled during active disease. The CDR3, as DNA: TGCGCCAGCAGCCAAGACCTCTGGGACAGGGGCTTCGGTTCTGAAGCTTTCTTT. It codes for CASSQDLWDRGFGSEAFF.